This T cell receptor (beta chain) was recovered during a study of cytomegalovirus exposure and HLA in healthy donors (dated by TCRdb to about 2017). About the investigation overall: In an earlier analysis of about 560 of the donors, roughly 300 Gb of sequence data and roughly 100 million unique TCR beta sequences from 180 million or so T cells were reported. An early release that covered roughly 600 HLA-typed donors contained around 330 gigabases of sequencing data and roughly 84 million unique TCR sequences. The genetic ancestry cluster associated with self-reported Caucasian donors included around four fifths of the 398 genotyped donors. The aim of the study was to test whether cataloging public T cell receptors could identify signatures of past pathogen exposure. The study profiled the T cell repertoires of about 720 subjects by immunosequencing and related them to cytomegalovirus serostatus. Along with the approximately 700-subject first cohort, a separate validation cohort of 120 different subjects was used. To predict cytomegalovirus infection status, the study combined high-throughput TCR immunosequencing, statistical association of individual TCRs with disease status, and machine learning. A later analysis re-analyzed previously published TCR beta repertoires from hundreds of donors and added high-resolution HLA genotyping to study TCR occurrence patterns. Rather than using new phenotypic data, the later analysis identified candidate immune exposures from TCR beta sequences and from how often those sequences occurred across donors. In an earlier analysis of roughly 600 of the donors, high-throughput TCR beta sequencing was used to judge whether each TCR beta V gene segment behaved as functional or pseudogenic. Donor age, sex, ethnicity and CMV serostatus were collected together with the repertoire data. In a later genetic analysis, genome-wide SNP genotypes for about 65% of the roughly 670 donors were used, and that subset was treated as a discovery cohort. All discovery cohort repertoires had been generated on a single sequencing platform. Both class I and class II loci were covered by HLA typing, at four-digit resolution. The number of donors typed differed by locus, with roughly 620-630 for A, B, C, DRB1 and DQB1, about 500 for DQA1, 600 to 610 for DPA1, and some 440 for DPB1. Roughly 5 DR-DQ haplotypes were treated as single units for association and clustering because of strong linkage in the cohort. Among almost 400 genotyped donors of the cohort, an average of around 240,000 unique TCR beta nucleotide sequences were sequenced per donor, 15% to 20% of them non-productive.

V was cut back by 5 bases and J by 3 bases, leaving a gap of 16 bases between them. CDR1 and CDR2 are drawn from the germline V gene (reference sequence): LNHDA, SQIVND. The CDR3 holds 15 amino acids from the cysteine to the phenylalanine. Only CDR3 DNA remains: 45 bases, in frame from the first base. The cohort consisted of 670 or so healthy bone marrow donors. At the time of sampling, all cohort members were nominally healthy, though unrecorded immune exposures were likely present. The donor tested CMV seropositive and was one of the 289 seropositive cohort members. Every donor gave a peripheral blood sample, and the peripheral blood mononuclear cells from that sample were used for TCR beta sequencing. Genomic DNA was extracted from the blood cell samples with the Qiagen DNeasy Blood Extraction Kit. Receptor amplification or capture employed the immunoSEQ multiplex PCR assay. A mixture of 60 forward primers for TCR Vbeta segments and 13 reverse primers for TCR Jbeta segments was used in the multiplex PCR. A multiplex PCR assay on genomic DNA amplified the CDR3 region of rearranged TCR beta genes. Amplified TCR beta libraries were sequenced as 87-base-pair reads on the Illumina HiSeq System. The published analysis was carried out like this. A later analysis tallied about 77 million unique TCR beta chains across the approximately 670 repertoires, and about 10 million of those chains were shared by two or more donors. A nearest-neighbor algorithm error-corrected the raw reads and collapsed the reads into unique sequences, merging closely related sequences to remove PCR and sequencing errors. V, D and J gene segments were assigned by aligning CDR3 sequences to IMGT reference sequences. For a sequence to be retained, a match of at least six nucleotides to both a V gene segment and a J gene segment was required. Rearrangements were classified as productive when the CDR3 lacked stop codons and remained in frame with V and J, and all other rearrangements were classified as non-productive. CDR3 was defined according to IMGT convention as the region running from the second conserved V-encoded cysteine to the conserved J-encoded phenylalanine. The earlier analysis of a few hundred of the donors excluded any sequence lacking an unambiguous match to a single V gene segment. An earlier analysis of 500 to 600 of the donors classified V segments as functional when productive rearrangements were above 56.7% and as segregating when the standard deviation between donors was above 5%. A statistical classification framework was built to diagnose cytomegalovirus status from the catalog of TCR beta chain sequences. In a later analysis, V and J genes were assigned by comparing TCR nucleotide sequences against IMGT/GENE-DB human TR gene sequences. The TCRdist pipeline was used in a later analysis to assign CDR3 sequences and most-parsimonious VDJ recombination scenarios. In a later analysis, each TCR beta chain was defined by its CDR3 amino acid sequence together with its V-gene family, and reads lacking a unique V-gene family were excluded. In a later analysis, several hundred highly shared, low-generation-probability nucleotide sequences were removed to address suspected cross-contamination and a sequencing artifact. In a later analysis, a clonal expansion index for each public chain was calculated from normalized within-repertoire ranks of inferred template counts. A later analysis computed generation probabilities with a VDJ recombination model fitted to out-of-frame rearrangements, and checked the results against IGoR. Hypergeometric tests were used in a later analysis to score TCR-TCR, TCR-HLA and TCR-CMV co-occurrence, with a repertoire-size bias correction applied to the TCR pairs. In a later analysis, false discovery rates were estimated by permuting HLA or CMV assignments 20 times. A later analysis grouped co-occurring TCRs with DBSCAN, adding TCRdist sequence similarity when clustering within HLA-allele-positive subsets. Co-occurrence clustering excluded repertoires with fewer than 30,000 or more than 120,000 public chains, plus five with anomalous nucleotide sharing. Imported from immuneACCESS, the table was reduced by TCRdb to in-frame sequences with V and J called. These copies leave out some clones; in studies compared against another copy, an unresolved V gene accounts for under half, and the cause of the remainder is not known. The V and J calls and clone size were taken over from that table, and D and trimming were inferred from the DNA. This sample lists around 200,000 clones; 84% were detected once. The ten largest account for 0.95% to 1.5% of the sample.

A note on this clone: The antigen it binds to is not known. No much larger clone exists at a distance of one base, and base qualities are not known.

Beyond this particular receptor, the publication reports: An association between a missense DCLRE1C variant and V-gene and J-gene trimming of TCR beta chains was found in a later genetic analysis and replicated in an independent cohort. Assigning TCR associations to individual alleles was difficult when HLA alleles, especially DR and DQ, strongly co-occurred. Broadly in line with IMGT annotations, most TCR beta V segments showed up in productive rearrangements about 87% or about 30% of the time in an earlier analysis of some 590 of the donors. HLA typing was unavailable for some donors at each locus, so association tests used only the typed subset. In a later genetic analysis, fewer N-insertions in productive TCRs were reported among donors in an Asian-associated ancestry cluster than the roughly 700-donor mean. Because counts were too low, about 18 rarely observed V segments, including chromosome 9 orphons, were left out of the earlier analysis of 587 of the donors. In this cohort, only TCR beta chains were sequenced, and detectable features were limited by the absence of alpha or paired-chain data. Some IMGT-functional V segments, including TRBV6-2 and TRBV6-3, could not be distinguished by the 87-base-pair reads and were therefore excluded. The study listed 150 to 200 TCR beta chains as associated with cytomegalovirus. It was suggested by the authors that the approach could potentially be generalized to other disease states and immunological phenotypes. In a later analysis, the rate of TCR association differed among HLA loci, with DRB1 alleles having the most associated TCRs and HLA-C alleles having the fewest. In a later analysis, 15,000 to 20,000 TCR beta sequences were associated with specific HLA alleles at a false discovery rate of 0.05. The classifier was reported to diagnose cytomegalovirus status with high specificity and sensitivity in both the original and validation cohorts. Presence/absence analyses assumed roughly uniform sequencing depth across donors, an assumption that may not hold. Compared with equally common non-associated chains, HLA-associated TCR beta chains in a later analysis were more clonally expanded and had lower generation probabilities. According to a later analysis, most CMV-associated TCR beta chains appeared to be HLA-restricted, and the HLA associations seemed to be driven largely by CMV exposure. According to a later analysis, parvovirus B19, influenza, CMV and Epstein-Barr virus appeared linked to several top co-occurrence clusters. Three of the identified cytomegalovirus-associated TCR beta chains were confirmed in vitro to be specific for cytomegalovirus antigens. Most TCR sequences were seen in very few donors, while some public TCRs were found in many individuals. Correlated functional status among segregating V segments might be attributable to linkage disequilibrium, but an unknown experimental factor could not be ruled out. Immune exposure information for the cohort was limited to CMV serostatus. A cluster of highly shared sequence variants was judged likely to be a technical artifact of the sequencing pipeline. A further reported finding was that TCR beta sequences accurately predicted the HLA-A and HLA-B alleles for most subjects in the first cohort.

The chain employs TRBV19 and TRBJ1-1, with a weak D call of TRBD1 (5 bases match). The source of this sequence is a girl aged 2 to 10 in good health and CMV-seropositive. The specimen was PBMCs. CDR3 region: CASSRGAPLDTEAFF. The DNA sequence follows: TGTGCCAGTAGTCGCGGGGCTCCCCTGGACACTGAAGCTTTCTTT.